This T cell receptor beta chain was observed in a study of cytomegalovirus exposure and HLA in healthy donors. The J segment lost 1 base and the V segment lost 3 bases, leaving 2 bases of the junction unmatched. The CDR3 sequence is 14 residues long. Germline V gives CDR1 KGHSH, CDR2 LQKENI. PCR was performed using 60 Vbeta and 13 Jbeta primers. Assay: immunoSEQ multiplex PCR; the TCRdb copy retains only in-frame clones and omits some. Its clone listing holds some 71,000 clones. The V gene is TRBV18, the J gene TRBJ2-5, with TRBD1 matching over 7 bases. Sequencing used PBMCs. The origin of this receptor is a woman in her twenties or thirties in good health and CMV-seronegative. The CDR3 sequence is CASSPGTAQETQYF. As DNA, the CDR3 is TGTGCCAGCTCACCTGGGACAGCCCAAGAGACCCAGTACTTC.